Sequencing of this T cell receptor beta chain was carried out in a study of blood T cell repertoires in COVID-19. Study-level information: PBMCs, B-cell-depleted T cells, or T cells were the source of the cDNA or gDNA that made up the material.

In the original analysis: Using reference gene primer amplification, nucleated cell counts were estimated. Only in-frame clones appear in the TCRdb table, and some are missing; sequencing was by immunoSEQ multiplex PCR. V and J calls and clone size follow that table, whereas D and trimming were derived from the DNA. Of 170,000 or so clones listed, around 83% are singletons. V lost 3 bases, J lost 4 bases, and 8 bases stayed unmatched. The CDR3 runs to 16 residues. The germline V gene encodes CDR1 LGHNA and CDR2 YSLEER. The sample taken for sequencing was peripheral blood. The clonotype comes from a man aged 50-60 years with active or convalescent COVID-19. The chain employs TRBV4-3 and TRBJ2-1; 8 bases fit TRBD2. CDR3 residues: CASSQARGGAYNEQFF. In DNA form, the CDR3 reads TGCGCCAGCAGCCAGGCCCGGGGGGGAGCGTACAATGAGCAGTTCTTC.